The rows below give T cell receptor beta chains drawn from one sample of a study of OX40 agonist ivuxolimab in advanced cancers. The repertoire was sequenced with immunoSEQ multiplex PCR; TCRdb's copy has only in-frame clones and lacks some. The sample contains tens of thousands of clones, about 83% of which appear only once. Specimen: CD4+ or CD8+ T cells sorted from blood, collected in a trial of the OX40 agonist ivuxolimab. The receptors here all came from an adult with an advanced solid tumor such as melanoma, head and neck, liver or kidney cancer. Each CDR3 is given with its conserved first and last residue. D genes are given only for firm matches. Where a row states a size, it is once, few, many or the class of an expanded clone; other rows omit it.

TRBV6-1,.,TRBJ1-2,.,CASSEKDKGNYGYTF,TGTGCCAGCAGTGAAAAGGATAAGGGGAACTATGGCTACACCTTC
TRBV27,.,TRBJ2-1,.,CASSSIPRDLYNEQFF,TGTGCCAGCAGTTCCATCCCCCGGGACCTCTACAATGAGCAGTTCTTC
TRBV27,.,TRBJ2-3,once,CASVGTPSTGDTQYF,TGTGCCAGCGTGGGGACTCCCTCGACGGGAGATACGCAGTATTTT
TRBV21-1,.,TRBJ2-3,.,CASSKVIPPSGRGDTQYF,TGTGCCAGCAGCAAAGTTATCCCCCCTAGCGGGAGGGGGGATACGCAGTATTTT
TRBV6-1,TRBD1,TRBJ2-7,.,CASRARRQGSYEQYF,TGTGCCAGCAGGGCTCGGAGACAGGGGTCCTACGAGCAGTACTTC
TRBV7-8,.,TRBJ2-1,.,CASSLALVGSSYNEQFF,TGTGCCAGCAGCTTAGCGCTCGTGGGAAGCTCCTACAATGAGCAGTTCTTC
TRBV9,.,TRBJ2-7,.,CASSVDSDSYEQYF,TGTGCCAGCAGCGTAGACAGTGACTCCTACGAGCAGTACTTC
TRBV6-5,.,TRBJ2-2,.,CASSYSSETGELFF,TGTGCCAGCAGTTACTCCTCGGAGACCGGGGAGCTGTTTTTT
TRBV4-1,TRBD2,TRBJ2-2,.,CASSQDWLAGNTGELFF,TGCGCCAGCAGCCAAGATTGGCTAGCGGGGAACACCGGGGAGCTGTTTTTT
TRBV28,TRBD2,TRBJ2-7,.,CASRGTSLGLVGGQYF,TGTGCCAGCAGGGGGACCTCACTAGGACTAGTAGGAGGGCAGTACTTC
TRBV9,.,TRBJ2-2,.,CASSVAPNTGELFF,TGTGCCAGCAGCGTAGCCCCTAACACCGGGGAGCTGTTTTTT
TRBV21-1,.,TRBJ1-1,few,CASSKGAGRVEAFF,TGTGCCAGCAGCAAAGGCGCAGGGCGGGTTGAAGCTTTCTTT
TRBV14,TRBD2,TRBJ2-1,.,CASSQDIAGRYNEQFF,TGTGCCAGCAGCCAAGATATAGCGGGACGCTACAATGAGCAGTTCTTC
TRBV15,.,TRBJ2-3,.,CATSGAGTSYTQYF,TGTGCCACCAGCGGGGCCGGGACAAGCTATACGCAGTATTTT
TRBV6-5,.,TRBJ1-1,.,CASSPGANTEAFF,TGTGCCAGCAGCCCCGGGGCGAACACTGAAGCTTTCTTT
TRBV5-1,TRBD1,TRBJ2-3,.,CASSLRQGATDTQYF,TGCGCCAGCAGCTTGAGGCAGGGGGCAACAGATACGCAGTATTTT
TRBV11-2,.,TRBJ1-3,.,CASSLLQTGNTIYF,TGTGCCAGCAGCTTATTACAGACTGGAAACACCATATATTTT
TRBV13,TRBD2,TRBJ2-7,.,CASSEGLAGTYEQYF,TGTGCCAGCAGCGAGGGACTAGCGGGGACCTACGAGCAGTACTTC
TRBV13,TRBD2,TRBJ2-7,.,CASSLGLAGAREQYF,TGTGCCAGCAGCTTAGGACTAGCGGGAGCTCGCGAGCAGTACTTC
TRBV5-4,TRBD1,TRBJ2-1,.,CASSTSQTGFSEQFF,TGTGCCAGCAGCACGTCACAGACAGGGTTTAGTGAGCAGTTCTTC
TRBV14,.,TRBJ1-4,.,CASSQIRTATNEKLFF,TGTGCCAGCAGCCAAATAAGAACCGCAACTAATGAAAAACTGTTTTTT
TRBV7-9,.,TRBJ1-1,.,CASTPDLGPEAFF,TGTGCCAGCACCCCGGACTTGGGCCCTGAAGCTTTCTTT
TRBV4-1,.,TRBJ2-7,.,CASSPGLHSYEQYF,TGCGCCAGCAGCCCCGGACTCCATTCCTACGAGCAGTACTTC
TRBV19,.,TRBJ2-7,.,CASSETGFSYEQYF,TGTGCCAGTAGTGAGACAGGTTTCTCCTACGAGCAGTACTTC
TRBV15,.,TRBJ2-5,few,CATSREGTVQETQYF,TGTGCCACCAGCAGAGAAGGCACAGTCCAAGAGACCCAGTACTTC
TRBV25-1,.,TRBJ2-2,.,CASSSWSRANTGELFF,TGTGCCAGCAGTAGTTGGAGCCGAGCGAACACCGGGGAGCTGTTTTTT
TRBV15,TRBD2,TRBJ2-1,.,CATSRVGTSEQFF,TGTGCCACCAGCAGAGTAGGGACTAGCGAGCAGTTCTTC
TRBV7-3,TRBD2,TRBJ2-1,.,CASSLSSGRVDEQFF,TGTGCCAGCAGCTTATCTAGCGGGAGGGTCGATGAGCAGTTCTTC
TRBV7-6,.,TRBJ2-3,medium-sized,CASSLSLSDTQYF,TGTGCCAGCAGTCTTAGCTTGTCAGATACGCAGTATTTT
TRBV7-9,.,TRBJ1-2,.,CASSPDRYGYTF,TGTGCCAGCAGCCCCGACCGATATGGCTACACCTTC
TRBV29-1,TRBD1,TRBJ1-4,.,CSGMTGEEKLFF,TGCAGCGGAATGACAGGGGAGGAAAAACTGTTTTTT
TRBV9,.,TRBJ1-1,.,CASSAGWTANTEAFF,TGTGCCAGCAGCGCAGGATGGACAGCGAACACTGAAGCTTTCTTT
TRBV7-9,.,TRBJ1-4,.,CASRGPEKLFF,TGTGCCAGCAGGGGTCCCGAAAAACTGTTTTTT
TRBV7-9,.,TRBJ1-2,.,CASSLRGSGYTF,TGTGCCAGCAGCTTAAGGGGTTCTGGCTACACCTTC
TRBV2,TRBD2,TRBJ2-2,.,CASRGLAGVAGELFF,TGTGCCAGCAGAGGACTAGCGGGAGTGGCCGGGGAGCTGTTTTTT
TRBV4-1,.,TRBJ2-6,.,CASSQEETDYSGANVLTF,TGCGCCAGCAGCCAAGAGGAGACTGATTACTCTGGGGCCAACGTCCTGACTTTC
TRBV29-1,TRBD2,TRBJ2-7,.,CSVEVLASGTSYEQYF,TGCAGCGTTGAAGTACTGGCTAGCGGTACCTCCTACGAGCAGTACTTC
TRBV11-2,TRBD2,TRBJ2-1,once,CASSLGSSGTIF,TGTGCCAGCAGCTTAGGGTCTAGCGGGACGATCTTC
TRBV27,.,TRBJ2-7,.,CASSLKGVWGEQYF,TGTGCCAGCAGTTTAAAGGGGGTTTGGGGCGAGCAGTACTTC
TRBV28,TRBD2,TRBJ2-1,.,CASRGGAGGPYNEQFF,TGTGCCAGCAGGGGGGGAGCGGGAGGGCCCTACAATGAGCAGTTCTTC
TRBV5-1,.,TRBJ2-3,.,CASSLFGPITDTQYF,TGCGCCAGCAGCTTGTTTGGGCCGATCACAGATACGCAGTATTTT
TRBV27,TRBD2,TRBJ2-7,.,CASSFATSGYEQYF,TGTGCCAGCAGTTTCGCGACTAGCGGCTACGAGCAGTACTTC
TRBV9,TRBD1,TRBJ1-3,.,CASSEGTGSGNTIYF,TGTGCCAGCAGCGAAGGGACAGGGTCTGGAAACACCATATATTTT
TRBV2,TRBD1,TRBJ2-7,.,CASSEWTGYSYEQYF,TGTGCCAGCAGTGAGTGGACAGGATACTCCTACGAGCAGTACTTC
TRBV7-9,.,TRBJ1-1,.,CASSLGGHEAFF,TGTGCCAGCAGCTTAGGAGGGCATGAAGCTTTCTTT
TRBV28,TRBD2,TRBJ2-7,once,CATREKRGPPSF,TGTGCCACCCGGGAAAAGCGGGGCCCCCCCTCCTTC
TRBV9,.,TRBJ2-7,.,CASSVSGGATNEQYF,TGTGCCAGCAGCGTATCGGGGGGCGCGACTAACGAGCAGTACTTC
TRBV4-1,TRBD2,TRBJ2-1,.,CASSPGGGPYNEQFF,TGCGCCAGCAGCCCCGGGGGGGGACCCTACAATGAGCAGTTCTTC
TRBV11-2,TRBD1,TRBJ2-7,.,CASSSGTGPYEQYF,TGTGCCAGCAGCTCCGGGACAGGACCCTACGAGCAGTACTTC
TRBV14,.,TRBJ2-3,.,CASSQDWPSSFPDTQYF,TGTGCCAGCAGCCAAGATTGGCCTAGTAGTTTCCCAGATACGCAGTATTTT
TRBV7-9,.,TRBJ2-1,once,CASSNRVYNEQFF,TGTGCCAGCAGCAACCGGGTCTACAATGAGCAGTTCTTC
TRBV5-6,TRBD2,TRBJ2-7,once,CASSLDGSGIYAYEQYF,TGTGCCAGCAGCTTGGATGGTAGCGGGATCTATGCCTACGAGCAGTACTTC